The rows below give T cell receptor beta chains drawn from one sample of a study of technical replicates of blood from a handful of donors. Sequenced by immunoSEQ multiplex PCR; TCRdb stores in-frame clones only, minus some. The sample shows about 85,000 clones, over 90% of them seen only once. Sequencing was done on a sample of T cells isolated from PBMCs. Receptor source: a human donor in good health. CDR3s include the opening cysteine and the closing phenylalanine or tryptophan. Each record gives: clone size, D gene, CDR3 length, V gene, J gene, CDR3 DNA, CDR3 protein. D genes are given only for firm matches. Where a row states a size, it is once, few, many or the class of an expanded clone; other rows omit it.

once	TRBD1	16	TRBV5-1	TRBJ1-3	TGCGCCAGCAGCTTGGCCAGGGGGCTTGTTGGAAACACCATATATTTT	CASSLARGLVGNTIYF
NA	NA	17	TRBV7-9	TRBJ1-2	TGTGCCAGCAGCTCTAAAGTGGGCACGAGAGCTAACTATGGCTACACCTTC	CASSSKVGTRANYGYTF
once	TRBD1	13	TRBV5-6	TRBJ1-1	TGTGCCAGCAGCGAGGGACAGGCTTTTGCGGCTTTCTTT	CASSEGQAFAAFF
NA	NA	16	TRBV6-5	TRBJ2-5	TGTGCCAGCAGTTACTCGATCGGAGCTGACGAAGAGACCCAGTACTTC	CASSYSIGADEETQYF
NA	TRBD2	16	TRBV7-8	TRBJ2-7	TGTGCCAGCAGCTTAGCGTCCGGGACTAGAGGCTACGAGCAGTACTTC	CASSLASGTRGYEQYF
NA	TRBD2	15	TRBV2	TRBJ2-3	TGTGTCTCGAACGTCGGGGGGGCTAACACAGATACGCAGTATTTT	CVSNVGGANTDTQYF
NA	TRBD1	13	TRBV27	TRBJ1-2	TGTGCCAGCAGCCGGACAGGGGTTGATGGCTACACCTTC	CASSRTGVDGYTF
NA	TRBD1	15	TRBV27	TRBJ2-4	TGTGCCAGCAGTAGCCGACAGGGCGTCAAAAACATTCAGTACTTC	CASSSRQGVKNIQYF
NA	NA	11	TRBV7-6	TRBJ2-1	TGTGCCGAGGGAGTCTACAATGAGCAGTTCTTC	CAEGVYNEQFF
NA	NA	15	TRBV6-5	TRBJ1-5	TGTGCCAGCAGTTACTCTGGCAATAGCAATCAGCCCCAGCATTTT	CASSYSGNSNQPQHF
NA	TRBD1	18	TRBV5-4	TRBJ2-7	TGTGCCAGCAGCCCCGCGGGACAGGGGGTGCGTCTCTCCTACGAGCAGTACTTC	CASSPAGQGVRLSYEQYF
NA	NA	15	TRBV6-5	TRBJ1-2	TGTGCCAGCAGCCCTTATGCTCGGAGGGCGGATGGCTACACCTTC	CASSPYARRADGYTF
NA	NA	15	TRBV5-1	TRBJ2-7	TGCGCCAGCAGCTTGGTCGGAGCTCGGGGGTACGAGCAGTACTTC	CASSLVGARGYEQYF
once	NA	13	TRBV27	TRBJ1-5	TGTGCCAGCCAGGGTATAGGCAATCAGCCCCAGCATTTT	CASQGIGNQPQHF
NA	NA	11	TRBV29-1	TRBJ2-1	TGCAGCGTGGCTCCAGGGGCAGAGCAGTTCTTC	CSVAPGAEQFF
NA	TRBD1	14	TRBV5-5	TRBJ2-7	TGTGCCAGCAGCTACGGGACAGATCCCTACGAGCAGTACTTC	CASSYGTDPYEQYF
NA	TRBD2	15	TRBV28	TRBJ2-1	TGTGCCAGCAGTTTGGCCAGCGGGACCCACAATGAGCAGTTCTTC	CASSLASGTHNEQFF
NA	NA	16	TRBV30	TRBJ2-7	TGTGCCTGGAGGGTGACACTTCCCCAGGTACGCTACGAGCAGTACTTC	CAWRVTLPQVRYEQYF
NA	NA	11	TRBV9	TRBJ1-2	TGTGCCAGCAGTGGAGACTATGGCTACACCTTC	CASSGDYGYTF
NA	TRBD1	16	TRBV10-2	TRBJ1-2	TGCGCCAGCAGTGAGTTTGGGACAGCTTATAACTATGGCTACACCTTC	CASSEFGTAYNYGYTF
NA	NA	16	TRBV7-2	TRBJ1-5	TGTGCCAGCAGCTTAGTTTCGGGTGTACGCAATCAGCCCCAGCATTTT	CASSLVSGVRNQPQHF
NA	NA	18	TRBV10-3	TRBJ1-5	TGTGCCATCAGTGAGTCGAAGGTCAGGGAAAGTAGCAATCAGCCCCAGCATTTT	CAISESKVRESSNQPQHF
NA	NA	14	TRBV27	TRBJ2-7	TGTGCCAGCCGATCAGGAAACAGGTACTACGAGCAGTACTTC	CASRSGNRYYEQYF
NA	NA	15	TRBV9	TRBJ2-2	TGTGCCAGCAGCGTGAAACGGGACACCGCCGGAGAGCTGTTTTTT	CASSVKRDTAGELFF
NA	TRBD2	15	TRBV13	TRBJ2-3	TGTGCCAGCAGCTTAACTAGCGGGTCCACAGATACGCAGTATTTT	CASSLTSGSTDTQYF
NA	TRBD1	15	TRBV29-1	TRBJ1-2	TGCAGCGTTGAAGATACAGGGGAGGTTAACTATGGCTACACCTTC	CSVEDTGEVNYGYTF
NA	TRBD1	16	TRBV27	TRBJ1-5	TGTGCCAGCAGCTCCCGGGACAGGGATAGCAATCAGCCCCAGCATTTT	CASSSRDRDSNQPQHF
NA	TRBD2	15	TRBV6-1	TRBJ2-1	TGTGCCAGCAGTCCGACTAGCGGGAGTAGGCATGAGCAGTTCTTC	CASSPTSGSRHEQFF
NA	TRBD1	16	TRBV27	TRBJ2-7	TGTGCCAGCAGTTTATCGGGGGACAGGGTTACCTACGAGCAGTACTTC	CASSLSGDRVTYEQYF
NA	NA	13	TRBV2	TRBJ2-5	TGTGCCAGCAGCCGGGGGTTCCAAGAGACCCAGTACTTC	CASSRGFQETQYF
NA	NA	12	TRBV5-4	TRBJ2-5	TGTGCCAGCAGCGCCCCGAGGGAGACCCAGTACTTC	CASSAPRETQYF
NA	NA	15	TRBV15	TRBJ2-3	TGTGCCACCAGCAGCCTAGCGCCGGAATCAGATACGCAGTATTTT	CATSSLAPESDTQYF
NA	TRBD2	16	TRBV7-8	TRBJ2-7	TGTGCCAGCAGCTCGGGACTAGCGGGGGATAATTACGAGCAGTACTTC	CASSSGLAGDNYEQYF
NA	TRBD2	17	TRBV2	TRBJ2-3	TGTGCCAGCAGTGGCAGGGGGCTAGCGGGAGCTTCAGATACGCAGTATTTT	CASSGRGLAGASDTQYF
NA	NA	14	TRBV5-1	TRBJ1-1	TGCGCCAGCATTGGGGACATCGGGAACACTGAAGCTTTCTTT	CASIGDIGNTEAFF